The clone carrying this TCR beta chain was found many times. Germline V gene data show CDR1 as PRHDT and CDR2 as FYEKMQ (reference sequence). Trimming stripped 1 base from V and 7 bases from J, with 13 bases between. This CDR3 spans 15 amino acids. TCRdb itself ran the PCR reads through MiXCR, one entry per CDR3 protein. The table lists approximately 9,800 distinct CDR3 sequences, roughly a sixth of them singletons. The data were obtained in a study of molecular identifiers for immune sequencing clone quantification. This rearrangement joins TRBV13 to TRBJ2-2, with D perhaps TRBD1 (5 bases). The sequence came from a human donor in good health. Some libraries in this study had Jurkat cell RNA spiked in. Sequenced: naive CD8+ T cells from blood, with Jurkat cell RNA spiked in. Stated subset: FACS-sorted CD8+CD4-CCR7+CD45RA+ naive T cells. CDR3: CASSLVQGISGELFF. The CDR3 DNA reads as TGTGCCAGCAGCTTAGTGCAGGGCATCAGCGGGGAGCTGTTTTTT.